The rows below give T cell receptor beta chains drawn from one sample of a study of T cell responses to AZD1222 COVID-19 vaccine. Clones were read by immunoSEQ multiplex PCR, and TCRdb kept only the in-frame ones, dropping some. Among some 150,000 clones listed, over 80% were seen once. The sequencing here drew on peripheral blood, taken 28 days after the second dose of the MenACWY control vaccine. These receptors originate from an adult who received the MenACWY meningococcal vaccine as a control. The CDR3 runs from the conserved cysteine through the conserved F or W. A D gene is named only where the DNA matches it firmly. Only some rows state a clone size, as once, few, many or a class for expanded clones.

v_gene	j_gene	abundance	len	d_gene	CDR3aa	CDR3nt
TRBV27	TRBJ2-6	NA	17	TRBD2	CASSGGLAGSGANVLTF	TGTGCCAGCAGTGGGGGACTAGCGGGATCCGGGGCCAACGTCCTGACTTTC
TRBV18	TRBJ1-4	few	16	NA	CASSPAQGVDGEKLFF	TGTGCCAGCTCACCTGCCCAAGGGGTTGACGGTGAAAAACTGTTTTTT
TRBV5-6	TRBJ2-2	NA	16	TRBD2	CASSLLGLAHTGELFF	TGTGCCAGCAGCTTGCTAGGACTAGCTCACACCGGGGAGCTGTTTTTT
TRBV4-3	TRBJ1-4	NA	16	TRBD1	CASSQAPGTGYEKLFF	TGCGCCAGCAGCCAAGCCCCCGGGACAGGGTATGAAAAACTGTTTTTT
TRBV28	TRBJ2-3	NA	14	TRBD1	CASSAKGARNTQYF	TGTGCCAGCAGCGCCAAGGGGGCGCGGAATACGCAGTATTTT
TRBV10-1	TRBJ2-1	NA	12	NA	CASSERNNEQFF	TGCGCCAGCAGTGAGCGTAACAATGAGCAGTTCTTC
TRBV7-6	TRBJ2-3	NA	14	NA	CASSLPPLTDTQYF	TGTGCCAGCAGCTTACCCCCCCTCACCGATACGCAGTATTTT
TRBV6-5	TRBJ2-7	NA	15	NA	CASSSEGGSAYEQYF	TGTGCCAGCAGTTCAGAAGGCGGGTCTGCCTACGAGCAGTACTTC
TRBV30	TRBJ2-5	NA	15	NA	CAWKGTQVVQETQYF	TGTGCCTGGAAGGGAACCCAGGTAGTCCAAGAGACCCAGTACTTC
TRBV11-2	TRBJ2-7	NA	14	TRBD1	CASSLGTGPYEQYF	TGTGCCAGCAGCTTAGGGACAGGCCCCTACGAGCAGTACTTC
TRBV28	TRBJ2-3	NA	17	NA	CASSSLGAASSTDTQYF	TGTGCCAGCAGTTCCCTCGGTGCAGCGTCTAGCACAGATACGCAGTATTTT
TRBV7-9	TRBJ2-2	NA	15	TRBD1	CASNRGPSNTGELFF	TGTGCCAGCAACAGGGGGCCAAGTAACACCGGGGAGCTGTTTTTT
TRBV28	TRBJ1-4	once	13	TRBD1	CASKQGGDEKLFF	TGTGCCAGCAAACAGGGGGGAGATGAAAAACTGTTTTTT
TRBV19	TRBJ2-3	NA	15	NA	CATNSLQGLTDTQYF	TGTGCCACTAATTCCCTACAGGGCCTCACAGATACGCAGTATTTT
TRBV7-8	TRBJ2-2	NA	13	NA	CASSLGRGGELFF	TGTGCCAGCAGCTTAGGTCGGGGCGGGGAGCTGTTTTTT
TRBV19	TRBJ1-3	NA	14	TRBD1	CASSMGQGAHTIYF	TGTGCCAGTAGTATGGGGCAGGGGGCACACACCATATATTTT
TRBV6-2/TRBV6-3	TRBJ2-7	NA	14	NA	CASSSTENWGEQYF	TGTGCCAGCAGTTCCACGGAAAATTGGGGCGAGCAGTACTTC
TRBV30	TRBJ2-7	NA	15	TRBD2	CAWSVGLAGGVEQYF	TGTGCCTGGAGTGTGGGACTAGCGGGAGGTGTCGAGCAGTACTTC
TRBV27	TRBJ1-3	NA	15	NA	CASSLSPIGGNTIYF	TGTGCCAGCAGTTTATCCCCTATCGGTGGAAACACCATATATTTT
TRBV6-4	TRBJ1-6	NA	15	NA	CASSDSWQGNSPLHF	TGTGCCAGCAGTGACTCTTGGCAGGGGAATTCACCCCTCCACTTT
TRBV6-1	TRBJ2-7	NA	13	NA	CASSELVLYEQYF	TGTGCCAGCAGTGAGTTAGTCCTCTACGAGCAGTACTTC
TRBV6-5	TRBJ1-1	few	11	NA	CASSHLGSAFF	TGTGCCAGCAGTCACCTCGGTTCGGCTTTCTTT